The present T cell receptor (beta chain) was sequenced within a study of T-cell reconstitution after alpha-beta-depleted transplantation in children. Study outcomes and limitations: Newly produced T cells mostly accounted for T-cell counts and diversity one year post-transplant. As was reported, about two months after transplant, alpha-beta T cells came from several hundred expanded graft clones.

Preparation of the TCRbeta library involved a method that used unique molecular identifiers. TCRdb passed the PCR reads through MiXCR, listing each CDR3 protein once. The sample yields 540,000 or so distinct CDR3 sequences, 23% seen once. This clonotype showed up just a few times. The antigen is unknown. Sequencing was performed on PBMCs, mostly from graft donor cells, taken 360 days after TCRalphabeta/CD19-depleted stem cell transplant. This receptor was taken from a boy under two years old who had a stem cell transplant for acute myeloid leukemia, so the T cells may come from the graft donor.

The CDR3 reads CSARDRTAMNTEAFF. CDR3 nucleotide sequence: TGCAGTGCTAGAGACCGGACCGCTATGAACACTGAAGCTTTCTTT. V usage is TRBV20-1 and J usage is TRBJ1-1; D ambiguous. The CDR3 contains 15 residues. V was shortened by 0 bases and J by 0 bases, with 11 bases between the two germline ends. Looked up from germline, CDR1 is DFQATT and CDR2 is SNEGSKA (reference sequence).